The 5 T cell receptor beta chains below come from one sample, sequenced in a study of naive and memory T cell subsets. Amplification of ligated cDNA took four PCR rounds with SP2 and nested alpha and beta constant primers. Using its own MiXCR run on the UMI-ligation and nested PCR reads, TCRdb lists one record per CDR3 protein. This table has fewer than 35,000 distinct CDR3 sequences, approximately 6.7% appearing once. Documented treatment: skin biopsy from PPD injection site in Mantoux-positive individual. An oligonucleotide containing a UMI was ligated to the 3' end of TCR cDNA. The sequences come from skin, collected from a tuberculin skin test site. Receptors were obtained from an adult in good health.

CDR3: CASTSRSNTEAFF. The DNA for the CDR3 is TGTGCCAGCACCTCTCGGTCGAACACTGAAGCTTTCTTT. The genes are TRBV19 and TRBJ1-1; D is uncertain. The CDR3 spans 13 residues. V was shortened by 9 bases and J by 1 base, with 12 bases between the two germline ends. CDR1 and CDR2 from the germline V gene are LNHDA and SQIVND (reference sequence).

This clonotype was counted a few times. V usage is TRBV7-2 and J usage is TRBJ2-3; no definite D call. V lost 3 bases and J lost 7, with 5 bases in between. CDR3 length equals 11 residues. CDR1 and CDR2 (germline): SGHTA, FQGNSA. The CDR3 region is CASSFINTQYF. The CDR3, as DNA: TGTGCCAGCAGCTTTATCAATACGCAGTATTTT.

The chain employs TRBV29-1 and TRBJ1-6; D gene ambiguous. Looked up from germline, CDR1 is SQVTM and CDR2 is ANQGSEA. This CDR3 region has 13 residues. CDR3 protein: CGSRSSYNSPLHF. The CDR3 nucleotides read TGCGGGAGCAGGTCCTCCTATAATTCACCCCTCCACTTT.

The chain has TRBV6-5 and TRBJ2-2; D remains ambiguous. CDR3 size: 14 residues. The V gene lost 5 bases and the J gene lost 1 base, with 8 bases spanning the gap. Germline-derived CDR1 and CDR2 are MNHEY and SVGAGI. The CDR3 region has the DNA TGTGCCAGCAGTGAGCACCTGAACACCGGGGAGCTGTTTTTT. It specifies CASSEHLNTGELFF.

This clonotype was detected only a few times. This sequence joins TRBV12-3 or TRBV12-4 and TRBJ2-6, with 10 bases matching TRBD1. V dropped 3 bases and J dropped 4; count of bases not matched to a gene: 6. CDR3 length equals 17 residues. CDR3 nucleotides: TGTGCCAGCAGTTTTGGGACAGGGGTGAAGGGGGCCAACGTCCTGACTTTC. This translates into CASSFGTGVKGANVLTF.